A selection of T cell receptor beta chains follows, all from one sample in a study of blood T cell dynamics during melanoma immunotherapy. Repertoires were generated with immunoSEQ multiplex PCR, while TCRdb's copy carries only in-frame clones and drops some. The sample lists about 11,000 clones, around 82% occurring once. Sequencing used blood, obtained from a patient treated with checkpoint blockade. Source of these receptors: a human donor with melanoma. CDR3s include the opening cysteine and the closing phenylalanine or tryptophan. A D gene is named only where the DNA matches it firmly. Expanded clones are given a class, and other clones once, few, many or no size at all.

clone size	V gene	D gene	J gene	CDR3 protein	CDR3 DNA
NA	TRBV2	TRBD2	TRBJ2-1	CASSVTSGGLYNEQFF	TGTGCCAGCAGTGTGACTAGCGGGGGGTTGTACAATGAGCAGTTCTTC
NA	TRBV27	NA	TRBJ1-1	CASSLWQEGTEAFF	TGTGCCAGCAGTTTATGGCAGGAGGGCACTGAAGCTTTCTTT
NA	TRBV19	NA	TRBJ1-6	CASSTTLQGSFSPLHF	TGTGCCAGTAGTACCACGCTGCAGGGGTCCTTTTCACCCCTCCACTTT
NA	TRBV7-6	NA	TRBJ2-5	CASSFERGTDQETQYF	TGTGCCAGCAGTTTTGAACGGGGGACCGACCAAGAGACCCAGTACTTC
once	TRBV5-4	TRBD2	TRBJ2-3	CASSFTSGTTDTQYF	TGTGCCAGCAGCTTCACTAGCGGAACCACAGATACGCAGTATTTT
NA	TRBV5-3	NA	TRBJ2-3	CARSFFSGEITDTQYF	TGTGCCAGAAGCTTTTTTTCGGGGGAGATCACAGATACGCAGTATTTT
NA	TRBV7-9	NA	TRBJ2-7	CASSLATDEQYF	TGTGCCAGCAGCTTAGCGACGGACGAGCAGTACTTC
NA	TRBV7-9	TRBD1	TRBJ1-2	CASSSDRVGGYTF	TGTGCCAGCAGCTCTGACAGGGTTGGCGGCTACACCTTC
NA	TRBV5-6	NA	TRBJ1-2	CASRYAGYYTF	TGTGCCAGCAGATACGCAGGGTACTACACCTTC
once	TRBV2	TRBD2	TRBJ2-3	CASSEGLAAREDTQYF	TGTGCCAGCAGTGAAGGGCTAGCGGCGCGCGAAGATACGCAGTATTTT
NA	TRBV18	NA	TRBJ1-1	CASSPDMNTEAFF	TGTGCCAGCTCACCAGACATGAACACTGAAGCTTTCTTT
NA	TRBV7-9	TRBD1	TRBJ1-1	CASSQTLTGRTEAFF	TGTGCCAGCAGCCAAACGCTGACAGGGAGAACTGAAGCTTTCTTT
once	TRBV6-5	NA	TRBJ2-7	CASRGAIFSYEQYF	TGTGCCAGCCGAGGGGCCATCTTCTCCTACGAGCAGTACTTC
NA	TRBV7-6	NA	TRBJ2-5	CASSFPQNRETQYF	TGTGCCAGCAGCTTTCCCCAGAATCGGGAGACCCAGTACTTC
NA	TRBV19	NA	TRBJ2-6	CASSIGSFHYSGANVLTF	TGTGCCAGTAGTATCGGGTCTTTCCATTACTCTGGGGCCAACGTCCTGACTTTC
NA	TRBV7-9	NA	TRBJ2-3	CASSFFHRGFSADTQYF	TGTGCCAGCAGCTTCTTTCATAGGGGTTTTAGTGCAGATACGCAGTATTTT
NA	TRBV4-1	NA	TRBJ1-6	CASSQDSGFSSPLHF	TGCGCCAGCAGCCAAGATTCGGGCTTTAGTTCACCCCTCCACTTT
NA	TRBV18	NA	TRBJ1-4	CASSPRDSYEKLFF	TGTGCCAGCTCACCACGCGACAGCTATGAAAAACTGTTTTTT
NA	TRBV7-8	NA	TRBJ2-1	CASSLSWTDHEQFF	TGTGCCAGCAGCTTATCGTGGACGGACCATGAGCAGTTCTTC
few	TRBV7-6	NA	TRBJ1-5	CASSPSSNQPQHF	TGTGCCAGCAGCCCATCGAGCAATCAGCCCCAGCATTTT
NA	TRBV6-1	TRBD1	TRBJ1-1	CASSQGAESTEAFF	TGTGCCAGCAGTCAGGGGGCAGAGAGCACTGAAGCTTTCTTT
NA	TRBV6-5	TRBD1	TRBJ1-4	CASSYGTGAEKLFF	TGTGCCAGCAGTTACGGGACAGGGGCTGAAAAACTGTTTTTT
once	TRBV7-2	NA	TRBJ2-3	CASSSGGAADTQYF	TGTGCCAGCAGCTCGGGGGGCGCCGCAGATACGCAGTATTTT
NA	TRBV28	NA	TRBJ2-2	CASRKGTNTGELFF	TGTGCCAGTAGGAAGGGAACGAACACCGGGGAGCTGTTTTTT
NA	TRBV12-5	TRBD1	TRBJ1-5	CASGFLYEGRDRGRQAVNQPQHF	TGTGCTAGTGGTTTCCTATATGAGGGGAGGGACAGGGGCAGGCAGGCGGTCAATCAGCCCCAGCATTTT
NA	TRBV4-1	TRBD1	TRBJ2-7	CASSRTGQGAHEQYF	TGCGCCAGCAGCCGGACGGGACAGGGGGCACACGAGCAGTACTTC
once	TRBV28	NA	TRBJ2-1	CASSLGPYNEQFF	TGTGCCAGCAGTTTGGGCCCCTACAATGAGCAGTTCTTC
NA	TRBV19	NA	TRBJ1-5	CASRWSRADQPQHF	TGTGCCAGTAGATGGAGTAGAGCCGATCAGCCCCAGCATTTT
NA	TRBV11-3	NA	TRBJ1-4	CASSLDPQGSNEKLFF	TGTGCCAGCAGCTTAGATCCCCAGGGGTCTAATGAAAAACTGTTTTTT
few	TRBV29-1	NA	TRBJ1-2	CSVERDQGYTF	TGCAGCGTTGAAAGGGATCAGGGCTACACCTTC
NA	TRBV7-2	NA	TRBJ1-2	CASSLTLGGDYGYTF	TGTGCCAGCAGCTTAACTCTGGGGGGCGACTATGGCTACACCTTC
NA	TRBV19	NA	TRBJ1-2	CASSMAGTTLPGYGYTF	TGTGCCAGTAGTATGGCCGGGACAACGCTCCCGGGATATGGCTACACCTTC
few	TRBV9	NA	TRBJ1-5	CASSPGAYSNQPQHF	TGTGCCAGCAGCCCCGGGGCCTATAGCAATCAGCCCCAGCATTTT
few	TRBV7-3	TRBD1	TRBJ2-3	CASSFGTATDTQYF	TGTGCCAGCAGCTTCGGGACAGCCACAGATACGCAGTATTTT
NA	TRBV5-1	TRBD2	TRBJ2-5	CASSTLAEETQYF	TGCGCCAGCAGCACACTAGCGGAGGAGACCCAGTACTTC
NA	TRBV6-6	NA	TRBJ1-5	CASGPLPTGSNQPQHF	TGTGCCAGCGGACCCCTCCCCACAGGTAGCAATCAGCCCCAGCATTTT
NA	TRBV10-2	TRBD2	TRBJ2-1	CASTPSGAYNEQFF	TGCGCCAGCACCCCCAGCGGGGCCTACAATGAGCAGTTCTTC
NA	TRBV2	NA	TRBJ1-1	CASNRAGNTEAFF	TGTGCCAGCAACCGGGCGGGAAACACTGAAGCTTTCTTT
NA	TRBV7-2	NA	TRBJ1-1	CASSSPGGSEAFF	TGTGCCAGCAGCTCTCCCGGGGGCAGTGAAGCTTTCTTT
NA	TRBV15	NA	TRBJ1-2	CATSRDSIGGRNADYGYTF	TGTGCCACCAGCAGAGATTCGATCGGGGGGCGAAACGCGGACTATGGCTACACCTTC
NA	TRBV2	NA	TRBJ1-3	CASRGDLRNTIYF	TGTGCCAGCAGGGGAGACCTTCGAAACACCATATATTTT
NA	TRBV15	NA	TRBJ2-7	CATSRATGRDEQYF	TGTGCCACCAGCAGAGCTACAGGGCGGGACGAGCAGTACTTC
once	TRBV11-3	NA	TRBJ1-5	CASSLSGKPQHF	TGTGCCAGCAGCTTATCAGGCAAGCCCCAGCATTTT
NA	TRBV4-1	NA	TRBJ1-4	CASSVRRTTEPEKLFF	TGCGCCAGCAGCGTTAGAAGAACGACCGAGCCCGAAAAACTGTTTTTT
NA	TRBV28	NA	TRBJ1-5	CASMTPQGSHQPQHF	TGTGCCAGCATGACCCCGCAAGGGAGTCATCAGCCCCAGCATTTT
NA	TRBV5-1	NA	TRBJ1-2	CASWSETGFGYTF	TGCGCCAGCTGGAGCGAGACGGGATTTGGCTACACCTTC
NA	TRBV25-1	TRBD2	TRBJ2-1	CASSISGSSYSEQFF	TGTGCCAGCAGCATCAGCGGGAGCTCCTACAGTGAGCAGTTCTTC
NA	TRBV5-1	TRBD2	TRBJ2-1	CASRLAGGPANEQFF	TGCGCCAGCAGGCTAGCGGGGGGGCCCGCCAATGAGCAGTTCTTC
NA	TRBV7-6	TRBD2	TRBJ2-7	CASSSGLAETKLQYF	TGTGCCAGCAGCTCGGGACTAGCGGAAACGAAATTGCAGTACTTC
few	TRBV9	TRBD1	TRBJ1-1	CASSVVGTGVNTEAFF	TGTGCCAGCAGCGTAGTGGGGACAGGGGTTAACACTGAAGCTTTCTTT
NA	TRBV5-5	NA	TRBJ1-2	CASSFLQGSGGYTF	TGTGCCAGCAGCTTTTTACAGGGATCTGGGGGCTACACCTTC
NA	TRBV19	TRBD2	TRBJ2-7	CASSMGTRKDEQYF	TGTGCCAGTAGTATGGGGACTAGGAAGGACGAGCAGTACTTC
NA	TRBV7-9	NA	TRBJ1-1	CASSLAGVSVTEAFF	TGTGCCAGCAGCTTAGCAGGGGTATCCGTAACTGAAGCTTTCTTT